This T cell receptor beta chain comes out of a study of breast tumors, draining lymph nodes, adjacent tissues. This CDR3 is 16 amino acids long. Trimming at V came to 2 bases and at J to 2 bases, leaving 7 bases not matched to a gene. The germline gives CDR1 MNHEY, CDR2 SVGAGI. Breast cancer patients provided tissue from their axillary draining lymph nodes. A remark on this clonotype: The antigen remains undetermined.

General study results and limits: Data only fit, rather than demonstrated, lymph node origin of most tumor T cells.

Each CDR3 protein gets one entry after TCRdb re-called the multiplex PCR reads with MiXCR. The sample consists of hundreds of thousands of distinct CDR3 sequences, about a third of them appearing once. Sample: axillary lymph node tissue. This receptor was obtained from a female donor with breast cancer. Some clones in this sample may be carry-over from other donors' samples. The rearrangement links TRBV6-5 to TRBJ2-3; 7 bases line up with TRBD1. The CDR3 region is CASSYSWDSTTDTQYF. The CDR3 DNA is TGTGCCAGCAGTTACAGCTGGGACAGTACCACAGATACGCAGTATTTT.